Sequencing of this T cell receptor (beta chain) was carried out in a study of technical replicates of blood from several donors. CDR3 length equals 14 residues. Germline-derived CDR1 and CDR2 are KGHSH and LQKENI. V dropped 2 bases and J dropped 5 bases, with 9 bases sitting between them. The protocol was immunoSEQ multiplex PCR, while the TCRdb copy is restricted to in-frame clones and leaves out a portion. Seen here are 66,000 or so clones, approximately 88% observed once, and the top ten hold around 4.6%. The chain couples TRBV18 to TRBJ1-4; the D is unclear. The clonotype was recovered from a human donor in good health. Some clones in this sample may be carry-over from other donors' samples. Source material: PBMCs. The CDR3 spells CASSPARRNEKLFF. The CDR3 DNA reads TGTGCCAGCTCACCAGCCAGGAGGAATGAAAAACTGTTTTTT.